This TCR beta chain was identified in a study of cytomegalovirus exposure and HLA in healthy donors. The study, taken as a whole, reports: In a later analysis, V- and J-gene trimming of beta chains associated with a DCLRE1C missense variant, replicated independently. On later analysis, the bulk of CMV-associated TCR beta chains appeared to be HLA-restricted.

Germline lookup yields CDR1 SGHRS and CDR2 YFSETQ. Trimming removed 0 bases from V and 2 bases from J; junction bases left unmatched: 8. The CDR3 length is 17 residues. In the case of this clone: The antigen is not known.

The PCR made use of 60 Vbeta and 13 Jbeta primers. Original processing notes: Some 9.9 million of 65 million to 95 million unique TCR beta chains were shared, per a later count. Repertoires were generated with immunoSEQ multiplex PCR, while TCRdb's copy carries only in-frame clones and drops some. The V and J calls and the clone size are those of that table, but D and trimming were determined from the DNA. The sample shows about 130,000 clones, approximately 61% of them seen only once. The sample comprised PBMCs. The receptor was derived from a human donor in good health. The chain combines TRBV5-1 with TRBJ2-5; 9 positions match TRBD2. DNA for the CDR3: TGCGCCAGCAGCTTGGAAGCTAGCGGGATAAGGCAAGAGACCCAGTACTTC. This gives the protein CASSLEASGIRQETQYF.